This record looks at one T cell receptor (beta chain) sequence and its context. As yet, its antigen is unknown. Assay used: immunoSEQ multiplex PCR; TCRdb lists only in-frame clones, some missing. The table lists around 30,000 clones, approximately 69% of them singletons, with approximately 8.7% in the top ten. Before any sequencing was done, the ViraFEST assay used viral peptide pools to expand antigen-specific CD4+ T cells. At the end of around eleven days of culture, CD4+ T cells were isolated. Two-dose vaccination with either BNT162b2 or mRNA-1273 was given to the participants. Previously uninfected by SARS-CoV-2, the vaccine recipients also showed negative nucleocapsid antibodies. This sample is part of a study of vaccination effects on CD4 cells after COVID-19. Study results and limitations: After vaccination, at late timepoints, clones induced by infection and by vaccine contracted markedly.

Germline-derived CDR1 and CDR2 are SNHLY and FYNNEI. V gave up 7 bases and J gave up 1 base; unmatched junction bases: 10. The CDR3 length is 18 residues. The receptor comes from a human donor who received a COVID-19 vaccine. The rearrangement joins TRBV2 to TRBJ2-1; 13 nucleotides align to TRBD2. Sequencing used CD4+ T cells from PBMCs cultured with SARS-CoV-2 spike peptides, obtained after COVID-19 vaccination. The CDR3 loop is CASNGPGLAGRSYNEQFF. The CDR3 nucleotides are TGTGCCAGCAATGGACCGGGACTAGCGGGGAGGTCCTACAATGAGCAGTTCTTC.